This TCR beta chain was documented in a study of blood T cell repertoires in COVID-19. Study-level background: Sites in the United States, Italy and Spain provided acute and convalescent COVID-19 samples.

Original data processing: Estimates of nucleated cell counts were drawn from the amplification of reference gene primers. Here immunoSEQ multiplex PCR was the method, and the copy in TCRdb shows in-frame clones only, minus some. V and J calls and clone size follow that table, whereas D and trimming were derived from the DNA. The repertoire holds about 95,000 clones, with under 90% as singletons. Enrolment of Seattle patients took place during active infection, and they were followed longitudinally. Germline-derived CDR1 and CDR2 are LGHDT and YNNKEL (reference sequence). V lost 4 bases to trimming and J lost 4 bases, with 11 bases between them. The CDR3 sequence is 13 residues long.

The sequence was obtained from a man aged 55 to 70 with COVID-19, enrolled during active disease. The rearrangement uses TRBV3-1 (or the pseudogene TRBV3-2) and TRBJ2-7, with a tentative D call TRBD1 (5 bases). Sequencing used peripheral blood. CDR3 amino acids: CASSPLQGYEQYF. The CDR3 coding sequence is TGTGCCAGCAGCCCGTTGCAGGGTTACGAGCAGTACTTC.